This TCR beta chain emerged from a study of cytomegalovirus exposure and HLA in healthy donors. Turning to this clone: Its antigen is not identified.

Study-wide points: The study labeled 150 to 200 TCR beta chains cytomegalovirus-associated. The authors later linked a missense DCLRE1C variant to TCR beta V- and J-gene trimming. Through in vitro validation, three CMV-associated chains were shown to be specific for CMV antigens. No immune exposure information besides CMV serostatus was available.

CDR3 length equals 17 residues. The germline V gene encodes CDR1 SGDLS and CDR2 YYNGEE. V was shortened by 3 bases and J by 10 bases, with 26 bases between the two germline ends. PCR employed 60 Vbeta and 13 Jbeta primers. Assay: immunoSEQ multiplex PCR; the TCRdb copy retains only in-frame clones and omits some. This table has 200,000 or so clones, roughly 80% appearing once. The sequencing input was PBMCs. The chain uses TRBV9 and TRBJ2-1, with a possible D match to TRBD1 (5 bases). The TCR sequence derives from a man aged 50 to 59 in good health and CMV-seronegative. The CDR3 DNA sequence: TGTGCCAGCAGCGCCCCTTCACAGGACCCCAATTTCAGGGAGCAGTTCTTC. Translated, it gives CASSAPSQDPNFREQFF.